The 23 T cell receptor beta chains below come from one sample, sequenced in a study of blood T cell repertoires in COVID-19. Only in-frame clones appear in the TCRdb table, and some are missing; sequencing was by immunoSEQ multiplex PCR. Among under 250,000 clones, roughly 80% were seen once, and the ten largest hold around 4.4%. Specimen: peripheral blood. Every receptor here comes from a man in his fifties or sixties with active or convalescent COVID-19.

The rearrangement joins TRBV14 to TRBJ2-3; TRBD1 might be the D (6 bases). This CDR3 spans 15 amino acids. V lost 4 bases and J lost 4, with 15 bases in between. The germline V gene has CDR1 SGHDN and CDR2 FVKESK. In DNA, the CDR3 is TGTGCCAGCAGCCTACAGGGTCTGGTGCCAGATACGCAGTATTTT. Protein product: CASSLQGLVPDTQYF. Supplemented by reference TRBV14 and TRBJ2-3, the full variable domain reads EAGVTQFPSHSVIEKGQTVTLRCDPISGHDNLYWYRRVMGKEIKFLLHFVKESKQDESGMPNNRFLAERTGGTYSTLKVQPAELEDSGVYFCASSLQGLVPDTQYFGPGTRLTVL.

The chain combines TRBV6-5 with TRBJ1-2, with TRBD1 matching 7 bases. CDR1 and CDR2 from the germline V gene are MNHEY and SVGAGI. V was clipped by 7 bases and J by 1 base; unmatched bases: 6. CDR3 size: 14 residues. CDR3: CASTPTGFNYGYTF. The CDR3 nucleotides are TGTGCCAGCACCCCGACAGGGTTTAACTATGGCTACACCTTC.

The J gene is TRBJ1-5, the V gene TRBV5-6, with D tentatively TRBD1 (5 bases). This CDR3 has 17 amino acids. Germline V gene sequence: CDR1 SGHDT, CDR2 YYEEEE. V gave up 0 bases and J gave up 1 base, with 14 bases separating them. CDR3 coding DNA: TGTGCCAGCAGCTTGGAAGGGGCTTTAGGGAGCAATCAGCCCCAGCATTTT. Amino acid sequence: CASSLEGALGSNQPQHF.

The chain has TRBV7-2 and TRBJ2-1, with TRBD2 as a possible D gene (5 bases). The germline gives CDR1 SGHTA, CDR2 FQGNSA. Trimming removed 2 bases from V and 8 bases from J, with 10 bases in between. CDR3 length: 13 amino acids. CDR3 nucleotides: TGTGCCAGCAGCTTACAGCCCGGGGATGAGCAGTTCTTC. Protein sequence: CASSLQPGDEQFF.

The V call is TRBV5-1, the J call TRBJ1-2, with D unresolved. The V end was cut by 0 bases, the J end by 8 bases, with 14 bases between. CDR1 is SGHRS, CDR2 YFSETQ, per germline. The CDR3 consists of 14 residues. CDR3 amino acids: CASSLDAGWNGYTF. DNA for the CDR3: TGCGCCAGCAGCTTGGATGCGGGTTGGAACGGCTACACCTTC. The whole variable domain, remainder taken from reference TRBV5-1 and TRBJ1-2, is KAGVTQTPRYLIKTRGQQVTLSCSPISGHRSVSWYQQTPGQGLQFLFEYFSETQRNKGNFPGRFSGRQFSNSRSEMNVSTLELGDSALYLCASSLDAGWNGYTFGSGTRLTVV.

This clone showed up just once. This rearrangement joins TRBV6-2 or TRBV6-3 to TRBJ1-5; D is ambiguous. Germline CDR1 reads MNHEY; CDR2 reads SVGEGT. The CDR3 is 14 residues long. The V end lost 3 bases, the J end lost 6 bases, and 12 bases lay between the germline ends. CDR3 amino acids: CASSYSGYAQPQHF. CDR3 DNA: TGTGCCAGCAGTTATTCGGGGTACGCTCAGCCCCAGCATTTT.

This clone was detected only a few times. The chain joins TRBV10-3 to TRBJ2-3; 12 bases are shared with TRBD2. The CDR3 runs to 14 residues. CDR1 is ENHRY, CDR2 SYGVKD, per germline. Losses at the gene ends were 9 bases for V and 6 bases for J; bases not matched to a gene: 7. CDR3 loop: CAIKLAGGDDTQYF. The CDR3 coding sequence is TGTGCCATAAAACTAGCGGGGGGCGACGATACGCAGTATTTT.

The chain uses TRBV4-1 and TRBJ1-3, with unresolved D. CDR1 is MGHRA, CDR2 YSYEKL, per germline. This CDR3 is built from 15 residues. Trimming cost V 0 bases and J 3 bases, with 9 bases left between them. In DNA, the CDR3 is TGCGCCAGCAGCCAAGATCGAAACAATGGAAACACCATATATTTT. Its translation is CASSQDRNNGNTIYF.

The chain has TRBV6-6 and TRBJ2-7, with 8 bases identical to TRBD1. This CDR3 contains 14 residues. CDR1 and CDR2 from the germline V gene are MNHNY and SVGAGI (reference sequence). V shed 6 bases, J shed 5 bases, and the junction held 9 bases outside the gene matches. The CDR3 is CASRATGEGHEQYF. CDR3 in DNA: TGTGCCAGCAGGGCGACAGGGGAAGGCCACGAGCAGTACTTC.

The V and J genes are TRBV19 and TRBJ1-1; D not certain. Between the trimmed V and J ends, which lost 3 bases and 4 bases, there was a span of 12 bases. The germline gives CDR1 LNHDA, CDR2 SQIVND (reference sequence). The CDR3 runs to 14 residues. The CDR3 coding sequence is TGTGCCAGTAGTATGGTGAAGGGAGGCACTGAAGCTTTCTTT. Residues: CASSMVKGGTEAFF.

The CDR3 loop is CASRDSGGLSTDTQYF. The CDR3 coding sequence is TGTGCCAGTAGGGATAGCGGGGGTCTTAGCACAGATACGCAGTATTTT. The chain links TRBV19 to TRBJ2-3; 9 nucleotides align to TRBD2. The V gene's germline CDR1 is LNHDA and CDR2 SQIVND (reference sequence). V lost 6 bases, J lost 0 bases, and 7 bases stayed unmatched. This CDR3 has 16 amino acids.

The rearrangement uses TRBV4-1 and TRBJ1-5; 9 bases agree with TRBD1. With V trimmed by 1 base and J by 3 bases, 4 bases remained unmatched. CDR1 and CDR2 from the germline V gene are MGHRA and YSYEKL. CDR3 length: 16 residues. CDR3 residues: CASSQGQGGNNQPQHF. The CDR3 DNA is TGCGCCAGCAGCCAAGGACAGGGGGGTAACAATCAGCCCCAGCATTTT.

The chain joins TRBV3-1 (or the pseudogene TRBV3-2) to TRBJ1-1, with D perhaps matching TRBD1 (5 bases). From germline, CDR1 is LGHDT and CDR2 YNNKEL (reference sequence). Trimming pared 1 base from V and 6 bases from J, leaving 12 bases between. The CDR3 is 14 residues long. CDR3 amino acids: CASSQVRGTAEAFF. As DNA, the CDR3 is TGTGCCAGCAGCCAAGTTAGGGGAACCGCTGAAGCTTTCTTT.

The J gene is TRBJ1-3, the V gene TRBV7-2; D perhaps matches TRBD1 (6 bases). CDR1 is SGHTA, CDR2 FQGNSA, per germline. The CDR3 extends over 16 amino acids. V lost 0 bases and J lost 6, with 15 bases in between. The chain's CDR3 is CASSLAGRGAKNTIYF. The CDR3 nucleotides read TGTGCCAGCAGCTTAGCGGGACGGGGGGCGAAAAACACCATATATTTT.

The chain employs TRBV6-1 and TRBJ1-2, with 7 bases lining up with TRBD1. CDR3 length equals 15 residues. Germline loops: CDR1 MNHNS, CDR2 SASEGT. The trim removed 2 bases at V and 4 bases at J, leaving 7 bases unmatched. The CDR3, as DNA: TGTGCCAGCAGTGAACGAGGGGGCAGCCCCTATGGCTACACCTTC. Its translation is CASSERGGSPYGYTF.

In DNA, the CDR3 is TGTGCCAGTAGTACGGGACAGGTGGGAAACATTCAGTACTTC. Translated, it gives CASSTGQVGNIQYF. The chain links TRBV19 to TRBJ2-4; 8 bases fit TRBD1. Germline loops: CDR1 LNHDA, CDR2 SQIVND (reference sequence). With 4 bases clipped from V and 6 bases from J, the junction kept 5 bases outside the gene matches. This CDR3 spans 14 amino acids.

On this clone: One end of the junction varies from germline; a read error may be responsible. V and J are TRBV9 and TRBJ1-2; D is possibly TRBD1 (5 bases). Germline V gives CDR1 SGDLS, CDR2 YYNGEE. The CDR3 totals 14 residues. The CDR3 DNA follows: TGTGCCAGCAGCGCCCGAACAGGTAACGATGGCTACACCTTC. It encodes CASSARTGNDGYTF.

The sample holds one count of this clone. The chain has TRBV15 and TRBJ2-7; tentative D call: TRBD1 (6 bases). The CDR3 length is 18 residues. V lost 0 bases and J 2 bases, leaving 20 bases between the germline ends. Per germline, CDR1 LNHNV and CDR2 YYDKDF (reference sequence). The CDR3 sequence is CATSRDPKGQGSPYEQYF. The CDR3 DNA reads TGTGCCACCAGCAGAGATCCCAAAGGGCAGGGGAGCCCCTACGAGCAGTACTTC.

This chain links TRBV5-5 with TRBJ1-6; TRBD1 matches at 8 bases. This CDR3 has 15 residues. Germline V gene lookup returns CDR1 SGHKS and CDR2 YYEKEE (reference sequence). J was trimmed by 4 bases and V by 4 bases; bases with no gene match: 4. The CDR3 DNA reads as TGTGCCAGCAGCCTGGACAGGGCTTATAATTCACCCCTCCACTTT. It is translated as CASSLDRAYNSPLHF.

This chain uses TRBV28 with TRBJ2-5; tentatively, D is TRBD1 (5 bases). The CDR3 sequence is 12 residues long. Germline CDR1 is MDHEN and CDR2 is SYDVKM. Trimming shortened V by 6 bases and J by 4 bases, and 9 bases separated the two germline ends. The CDR3 DNA follows: TGTGCCAGCAGGTTCAGGGTAGAGACCCAGTACTTC. This encodes CASRFRVETQYF.

V gene TRBV29-1 combines with J gene TRBJ2-4, with 16 bases fitting TRBD2. The CDR3 is 15 residues long. Looked up from germline, CDR1 is SQVTM and CDR2 is ANQGSEA. Here the CDR3 reads CSVTLGLAGGYIQYF. CDR3 sequence (DNA): TGCAGTGTCACTTTGGGACTAGCGGGGGGGTACATTCAGTACTTC.

This clone appeared a single time. CDR3 in amino acids: CASSKGGGRNTGELFF. The CDR3 coding sequence is TGTGCCAGCAGCAAAGGAGGGGGCAGGAACACCGGGGAGCTGTTTTTT. The chain employs TRBV21-1 and TRBJ2-2; the table names TRBD1, a call not compared with the DNA. TRBV21-1 is assigned pseudogene status. There are 16 residues in the CDR3.

V and J are TRBV30 and TRBJ1-2; 8 nucleotides line up with TRBD1. CDR3 length: 12 residues. Germline V gene sequence: CDR1 GTSNPN, CDR2 SVGIG (reference sequence). After removal of 0 bases from V and 8 bases from J, the junction contained 2 bases not matched to a gene. CDR3 nucleotide sequence: TGTGCCTGGAGTGTAGGGACAGGAGGCTACACCTTC. It encodes CAWSVGTGGYTF.